What follows are 3 T cell receptor beta chains derived from one specimen sequenced in a study of blood T cell repertoires in COVID-19. Here immunoSEQ multiplex PCR was the method, and the copy in TCRdb shows in-frame clones only, minus some. The repertoire consists of around 180,000 clones, with around three quarters occurring once and the leading ten covering roughly 17%. Sequencing was performed on PBMCs or T cells enriched from blood (not recorded which). These receptors were collected from a woman between 50 and 59 years old with acute COVID-19.

This chain links TRBV7-3 with TRBJ2-1; unclear D gene. CDR3 size: 16 residues. Trimming shortened V by 5 bases and J by 10 bases, and 24 bases separated the two germline ends. Germline CDR1 and CDR2: SGHTA and FQGTGA. The CDR3 region is CASSPRWLTGSGEQFF. CDR3 DNA: TGTGCCAGCAGCCCCCGTTGGTTGACTGGTAGTGGGGAGCAGTTCTTC.

The rearrangement links TRBV19 to TRBJ1-5, with D hard to call. Germline V CDR1 and CDR2: LNHDA, SQIVND (reference sequence). The length of the CDR3 is 18 residues. V shed 0 bases and J shed 0 bases, with 15 bases lying between them. The CDR3 reads CASSIDGFWANSNQPQHF. The CDR3 DNA follows: TGTGCCAGTAGTATAGATGGATTTTGGGCGAATAGCAATCAGCCCCAGCATTTT. Together with reference TRBV19 and TRBJ1-5, the CDR3 gives the full variable domain: DGGITQSPKYLFRKEGQNVTLSCEQNLNHDAMYWYRQDPGQGLRLIYYSQIVNDFQKGDIAEGYSVSREKKESFPLTVTSAQKNPTAFYLCASSIDGFWANSNQPQHFGDGTRLSIL.

This sequence joins TRBV11-3 and TRBJ1-1; 7 nucleotides line up with TRBD1. V dropped 2 bases and J dropped 1; count of bases not matched to a gene: 1. CDR1 is SGHNT and CDR2 is YENEEA in the germline V gene. The CDR3 is made up of 14 amino acids. CDR3 in amino acids: CASSLRGQNTEAFF. The CDR3 DNA reads as TGTGCCAGCAGCTTAAGGGGGCAGAACACTGAAGCTTTCTTT.